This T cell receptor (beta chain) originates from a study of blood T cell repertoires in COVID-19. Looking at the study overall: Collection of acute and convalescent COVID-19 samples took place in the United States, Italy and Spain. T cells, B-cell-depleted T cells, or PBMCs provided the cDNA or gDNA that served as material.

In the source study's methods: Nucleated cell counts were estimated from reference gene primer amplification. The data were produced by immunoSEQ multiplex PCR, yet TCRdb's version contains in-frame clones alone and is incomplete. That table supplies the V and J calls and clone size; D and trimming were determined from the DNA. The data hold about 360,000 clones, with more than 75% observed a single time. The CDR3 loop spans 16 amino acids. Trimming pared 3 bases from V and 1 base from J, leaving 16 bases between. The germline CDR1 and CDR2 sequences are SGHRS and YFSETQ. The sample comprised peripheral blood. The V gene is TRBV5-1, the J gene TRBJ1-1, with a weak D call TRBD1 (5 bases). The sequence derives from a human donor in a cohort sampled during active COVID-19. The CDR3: CASSSRSGLQNTEAFF. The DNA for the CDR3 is TGCGCCAGCAGCTCCCGCTCGGGACTGCAGAACACTGAAGCTTTCTTT. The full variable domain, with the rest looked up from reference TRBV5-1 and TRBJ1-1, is KAGVTQTPRYLIKTRGQQVTLSCSPISGHRSVSWYQQTPGQGLQFLFEYFSETQRNKGNFPGRFSGRQFSNSRSEMNVSTLELGDSALYLCASSSRSGLQNTEAFFGQGTRLTVV.